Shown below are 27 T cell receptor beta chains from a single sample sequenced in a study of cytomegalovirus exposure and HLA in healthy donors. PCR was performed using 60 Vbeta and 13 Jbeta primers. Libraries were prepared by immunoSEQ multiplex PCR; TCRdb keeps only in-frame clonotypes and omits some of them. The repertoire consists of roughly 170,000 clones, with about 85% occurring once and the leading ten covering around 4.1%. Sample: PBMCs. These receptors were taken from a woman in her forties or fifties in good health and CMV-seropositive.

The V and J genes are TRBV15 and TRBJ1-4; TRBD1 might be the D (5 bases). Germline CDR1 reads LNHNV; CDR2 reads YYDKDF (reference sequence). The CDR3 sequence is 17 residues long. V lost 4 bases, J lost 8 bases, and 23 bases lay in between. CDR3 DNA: TGTGCCACCAGCAAGGGTCGTCGGGGCTGGGGGGAGGAAAAACTGTTTTTT. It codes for CATSKGRRGWGEEKLFF. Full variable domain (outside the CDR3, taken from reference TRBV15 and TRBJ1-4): DAMVIQNPRYQVTQFGKPVTLSCSQTLNHNVMYWYQQKSSQAPKLLFHYYDKDFNNEADTPDNFQSRRPNTSFCFLDIRSPGLGDTAMYLCATSKGRRGWGEEKLFFGSGTQLSVL.

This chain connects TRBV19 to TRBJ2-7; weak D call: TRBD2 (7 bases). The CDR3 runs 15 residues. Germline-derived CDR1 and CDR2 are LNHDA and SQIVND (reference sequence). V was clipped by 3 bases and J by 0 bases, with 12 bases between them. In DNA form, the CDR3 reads TGTGCCAGTAGTATCGGGGGGCCATACTCCTACGAGCAGTACTTC. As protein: CASSIGGPYSYEQYF.

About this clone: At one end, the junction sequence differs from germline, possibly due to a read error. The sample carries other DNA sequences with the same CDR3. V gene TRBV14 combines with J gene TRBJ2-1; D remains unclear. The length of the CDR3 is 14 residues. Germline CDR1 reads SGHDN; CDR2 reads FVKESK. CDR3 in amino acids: CASSQVTAYNEQFF. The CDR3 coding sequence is TGTGCCAGCAGTCAAGTAACAGCCTACAATGAGCAGTTCTTC.

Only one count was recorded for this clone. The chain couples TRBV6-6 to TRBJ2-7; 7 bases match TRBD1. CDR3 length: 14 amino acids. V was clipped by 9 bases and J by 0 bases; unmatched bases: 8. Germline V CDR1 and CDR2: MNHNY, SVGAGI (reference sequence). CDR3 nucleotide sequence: TGTGCCAGTAGAAGGGGGCTCTCCTCCTACGAGCAGTACTTC. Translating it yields CASRRGLSSYEQYF.

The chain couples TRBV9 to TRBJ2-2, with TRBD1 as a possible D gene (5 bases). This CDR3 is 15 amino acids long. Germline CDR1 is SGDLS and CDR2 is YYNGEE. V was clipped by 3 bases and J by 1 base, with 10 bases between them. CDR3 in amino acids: CASSGLGRNTGELFF. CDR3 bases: TGTGCCAGCAGCGGGTTGGGGCGGAACACCGGGGAGCTGTTTTTT.

This CDR3 reads CASSKTVLAEISTDTQYF. The CDR3 region has the DNA TGTGCCAGCAGCAAAACGGTACTAGCGGAGATTAGCACAGATACGCAGTATTTT. V and J are TRBV21-1 and TRBJ2-3; the table assigns TRBD2, which was not confirmed against the DNA. TRBV21-1 is reported as a pseudogene. The CDR3 loop spans 18 amino acids.

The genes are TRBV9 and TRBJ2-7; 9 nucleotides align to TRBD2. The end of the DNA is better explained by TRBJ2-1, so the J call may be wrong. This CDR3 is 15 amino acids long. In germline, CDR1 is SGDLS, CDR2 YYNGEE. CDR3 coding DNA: TGTGCCAGCAGCTTCGGACTAGCGCACTCCTACGAGCAGTTCTTC. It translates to CASSFGLAHSYEQFF.

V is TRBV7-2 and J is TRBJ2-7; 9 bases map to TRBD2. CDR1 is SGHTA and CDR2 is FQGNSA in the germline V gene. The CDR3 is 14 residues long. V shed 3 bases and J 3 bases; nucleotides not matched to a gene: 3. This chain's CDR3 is CASSFGTSYYEQYF. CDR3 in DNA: TGTGCCAGCAGCTTCGGGACTAGCTACTACGAGCAGTACTTC.

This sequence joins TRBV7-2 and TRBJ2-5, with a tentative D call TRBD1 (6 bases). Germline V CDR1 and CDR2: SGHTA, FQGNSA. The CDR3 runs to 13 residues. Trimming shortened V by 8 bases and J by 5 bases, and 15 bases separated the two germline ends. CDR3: CASLNRVSETQYF. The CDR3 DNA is TGTGCCAGCTTGAACAGGGTTTCTGAGACCCAGTACTTC. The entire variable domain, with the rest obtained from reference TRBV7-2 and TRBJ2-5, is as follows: GAGVSQSPSNKVTEKGKDVELRCDPISGHTALYWYRQSLGQGLEFLIYFQGNSAPDKSGLPSDRFSAERTGGSVSTLTIQRTQQEDSAVYLCASLNRVSETQYFGPGTRLLVL.

The CDR3 is CASSQGGGGNYNEQFF. CDR3 bases: TGCGCCAGCAGCCAAGGGGGCGGGGGGAATTACAATGAGCAGTTCTTC. The J gene is TRBJ2-1, the V gene TRBV4-3; 8 bases line up with TRBD2. CDR3 length: 16 residues. Germline V gives CDR1 LGHNA, CDR2 YSLEER. J was trimmed by 4 bases and V by 1 base; bases with no gene match: 6.

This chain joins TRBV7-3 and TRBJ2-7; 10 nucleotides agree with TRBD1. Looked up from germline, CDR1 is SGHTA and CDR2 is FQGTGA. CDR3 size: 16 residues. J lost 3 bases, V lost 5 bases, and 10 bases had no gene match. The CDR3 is CASSLGPGQGRYEQYF. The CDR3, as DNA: TGTGCCAGCAGCCTTGGCCCGGGACAGGGGCGCTACGAGCAGTACTTC.

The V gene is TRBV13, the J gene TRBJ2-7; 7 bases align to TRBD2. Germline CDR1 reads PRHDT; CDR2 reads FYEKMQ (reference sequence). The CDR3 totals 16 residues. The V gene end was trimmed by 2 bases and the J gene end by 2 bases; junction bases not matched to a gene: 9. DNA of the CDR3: TGTGCCAGCAGCTTATTAGGTCTAGCGGATACCTACGAGCAGTACTTC. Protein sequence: CASSLLGLADTYEQYF.

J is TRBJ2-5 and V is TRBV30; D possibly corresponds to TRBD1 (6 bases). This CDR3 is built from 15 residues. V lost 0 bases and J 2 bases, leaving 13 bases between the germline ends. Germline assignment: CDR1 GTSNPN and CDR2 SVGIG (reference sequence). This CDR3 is CAWSVTGHLQETQYF. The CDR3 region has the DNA TGTGCCTGGAGTGTAACGGGACACCTACAAGAGACCCAGTACTTC.

CDR3 loop: CASSPGGLGIYEQYF. The CDR3 DNA follows: TGTGCCAGCAGCCCCGGGGGGCTGGGCATATACGAGCAGTACTTC. The chain uses TRBV7-2 and TRBJ2-7, with D possibly being TRBD2 (7 bases). V lost 5 bases, J lost 4 bases, and 18 bases lay in between. Germline V gives CDR1 SGHTA, CDR2 FQGNSA. The CDR3 covers 15 residues.

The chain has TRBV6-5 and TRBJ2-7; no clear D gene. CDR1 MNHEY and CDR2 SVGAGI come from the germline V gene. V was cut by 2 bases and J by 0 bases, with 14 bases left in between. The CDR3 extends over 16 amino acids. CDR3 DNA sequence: TGTGCCAGCAGTTACAAAGCGTTCCAGAGCTCCTACGAGCAGTACTTC. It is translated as CASSYKAFQSSYEQYF.

CDR3 in DNA: TGTGCCAGCAGCGCCCTCACAGGGGGCGATCAGCCCCAGCATTTT. Its protein is CASSALTGGDQPQHF. The chain has TRBV2 and TRBJ1-5, with 9 nucleotides matching TRBD1. This CDR3 is built from 15 residues. The J segment lost 5 bases and the V segment lost 6 bases, leaving 8 bases of the junction unmatched. Germline CDR1 and CDR2: SNHLY and FYNNEI. Variable domain in full (rest from reference TRBV2 and TRBJ1-5): EPEVTQTPSHQVTQMGQEVILRCVPISNHLYFYWYRQILGQKVEFLVSFYNNEISEKSEIFDDQFSVERPDGSNFTLKIRSTKLEDSAMYFCASSALTGGDQPQHFGDGTRLSIL.

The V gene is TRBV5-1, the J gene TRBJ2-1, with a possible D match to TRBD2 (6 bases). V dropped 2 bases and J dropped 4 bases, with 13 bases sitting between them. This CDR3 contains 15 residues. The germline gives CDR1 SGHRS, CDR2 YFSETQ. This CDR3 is CASSFTSGLYNEQFF. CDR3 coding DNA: TGCGCCAGCAGCTTTACCAGCGGGCTGTACAATGAGCAGTTCTTC. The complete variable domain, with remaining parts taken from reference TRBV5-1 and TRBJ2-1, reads KAGVTQTPRYLIKTRGQQVTLSCSPISGHRSVSWYQQTPGQGLQFLFEYFSETQRNKGNFPGRFSGRQFSNSRSEMNVSTLELGDSALYLCASSFTSGLYNEQFFGPGTRLTVL.

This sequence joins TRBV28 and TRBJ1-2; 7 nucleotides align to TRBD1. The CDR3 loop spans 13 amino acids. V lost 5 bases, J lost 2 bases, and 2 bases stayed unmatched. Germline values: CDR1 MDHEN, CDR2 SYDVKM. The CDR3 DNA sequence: TGTGCCAGCAGTAAGGGACAGAACTATGGCTACACCTTC. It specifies CASSKGQNYGYTF.

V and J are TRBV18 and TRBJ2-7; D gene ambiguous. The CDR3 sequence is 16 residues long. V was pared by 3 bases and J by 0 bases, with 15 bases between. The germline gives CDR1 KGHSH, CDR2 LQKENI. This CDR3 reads CASSPAATRHSYEQYF. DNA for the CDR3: TGTGCCAGCTCACCGGCGGCGACGAGGCACTCCTACGAGCAGTACTTC.

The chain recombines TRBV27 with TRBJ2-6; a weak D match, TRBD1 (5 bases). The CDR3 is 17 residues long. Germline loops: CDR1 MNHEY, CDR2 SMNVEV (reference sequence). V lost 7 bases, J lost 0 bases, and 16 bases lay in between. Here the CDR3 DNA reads TGTGCCAGCACGTACAGGTATTCTAGCTCTGGGGCCAACGTCCTGACTTTC. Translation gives CASTYRYSSSGANVLTF. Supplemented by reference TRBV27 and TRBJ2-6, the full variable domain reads EAQVTQNPRYLITVTGKKLTVTCSQNMNHEYMSWYRQDPGLGLRQIYYSMNVEVTDKGDVPEGYKVSRKEKRNFPLILESPSPNQTSLYFCASTYRYSSSGANVLTFGAGSRLTVL.

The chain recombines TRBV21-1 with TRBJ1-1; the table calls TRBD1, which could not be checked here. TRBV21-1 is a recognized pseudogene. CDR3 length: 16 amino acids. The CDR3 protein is CASNLDRGRLDTEAFF. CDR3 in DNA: TGTGCCAGCAACCTAGACAGGGGGCGGCTGGACACTGAAGCTTTCTTT.

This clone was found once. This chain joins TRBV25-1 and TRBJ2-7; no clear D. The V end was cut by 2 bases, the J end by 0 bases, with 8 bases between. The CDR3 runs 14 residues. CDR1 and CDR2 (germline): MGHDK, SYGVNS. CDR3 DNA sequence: TGTGCCAGCAGTGAAGATCCGAGCTCCTACGAGCAGTACTTC. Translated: CASSEDPSSYEQYF.

The chain's CDR3 is CASSGSSYEQYF. The CDR3 DNA reads as TGTGCCAGCAGTGGGAGCTCCTACGAGCAGTACTTC. The chain uses TRBV6-1 and TRBJ2-7; D unresolved. CDR3 length: 12 residues. Looked up from germline, CDR1 is MNHNS and CDR2 is SASEGT. The V and J ends lost 4 bases and 0 bases respectively, with 4 bases between them.

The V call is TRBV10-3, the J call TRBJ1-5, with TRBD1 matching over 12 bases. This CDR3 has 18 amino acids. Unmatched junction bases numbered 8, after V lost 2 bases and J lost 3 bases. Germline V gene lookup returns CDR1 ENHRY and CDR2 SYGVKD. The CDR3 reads CAISEPGDRGLTNQPQHF. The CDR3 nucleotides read TGTGCCATCAGTGAGCCGGGGGACAGGGGGCTTACCAATCAGCCCCAGCATTTT.

The CDR3 protein is CASSLDSAGNTIYF. The CDR3 coding sequence is TGTGCCAGCTCACTGGACAGTGCTGGAAACACCATATATTTT. The chain has TRBV18 and TRBJ1-3, with a possible D match to TRBD1 (6 bases). Germline-derived CDR1 and CDR2 are KGHSH and LQKENI. V lost 4 bases and J lost 2, with 9 bases in between. The CDR3 covers 14 residues.

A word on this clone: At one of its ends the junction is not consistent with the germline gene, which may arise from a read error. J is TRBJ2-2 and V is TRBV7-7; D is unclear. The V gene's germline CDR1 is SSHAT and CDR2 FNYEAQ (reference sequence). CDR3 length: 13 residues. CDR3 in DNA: TGTGCTAGCAGCTTAGACGTAGCCGGGGAGCTGTTTTTT. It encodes CASSLDVAGELFF.

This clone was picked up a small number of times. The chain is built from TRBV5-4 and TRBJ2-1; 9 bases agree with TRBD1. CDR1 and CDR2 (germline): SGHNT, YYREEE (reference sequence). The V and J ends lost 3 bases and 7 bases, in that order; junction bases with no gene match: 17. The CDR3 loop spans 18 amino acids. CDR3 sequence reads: CASSSRLLSGQGRNEQFF. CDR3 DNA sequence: TGTGCCAGCAGCTCCCGACTCCTCTCGGGACAGGGACGGAATGAGCAGTTCTTC.